The 25 T cell receptor beta chains given below trace back to one sample, sequenced in a study of blood T cell repertoires in COVID-19. Using immunoSEQ multiplex PCR, the repertoire was profiled, and TCRdb retains in-frame clones only, with some absent. The table lists roughly 65,000 clones, about three quarters of them singletons. The sequencing input was peripheral blood. The source of these receptors is an elderly man with acute or convalescent COVID-19.

This clone was observed a few times. The genes are TRBV20-1 and TRBJ2-5; D uncertain. CDR3 length: 12 amino acids. Trimming took off 3 bases at V and 2 bases at J, with 7 bases between the two ends. Germline V lookup: CDR1 DFQATT, CDR2 SNEGSKA (reference sequence). CDR3 DNA sequence: TGCAGTGCTAGTCCAGTACAAGAGACCCAGTACTTC. Its translation is CSASPVQETQYF.

The chain couples TRBV6-6 to TRBJ2-1; 8 bases fit TRBD2. With 7 bases clipped from V and 6 bases from J, the junction kept 5 bases outside the gene matches. This CDR3 has 13 residues. Germline lookup yields CDR1 MNHNY and CDR2 SVGAGI (reference sequence). CDR3 nucleotide sequence: TGTGCCAGCAAGGGAGCGGGGGTCAATGAGCAGTTCTTC. It codes for CASKGAGVNEQFF.

The chain is built from TRBV5-4 and TRBJ2-2, with 11 bases lining up with TRBD2. Trimming removed 4 bases from V and 5 bases from J; junction bases left unmatched: 10. Germline assignment: CDR1 SGHNT and CDR2 YYREEE (reference sequence). There are 17 residues in the CDR3. CDR3 residues: CASSPRLAGPGTGELFF. In DNA form, the CDR3 reads TGTGCCAGCAGCCCGAGACTAGCGGGGCCGGGAACCGGGGAGCTGTTTTTT.

This chain connects TRBV2 to TRBJ2-3, with 10 bases that match TRBD1. With 10 bases clipped from V and 6 bases from J, the junction kept 7 bases outside the gene matches. Germline values: CDR1 SNHLY, CDR2 FYNNEI. The CDR3 spans 13 residues. The CDR3 here is CATGTGVDDTQYF. The CDR3, as DNA: TGTGCCACCGGGACAGGGGTCGACGATACGCAGTATTTT.

The J gene is TRBJ2-7, the V gene TRBV5-6, with 7 bases fitting TRBD1. In germline, CDR1 is SGHDT, CDR2 YYEEEE. J gave up 4 bases and V 3 bases, and 7 bases lay outside the gene matches. This CDR3 region has 14 residues. The CDR3 DNA reads as TGTGCCAGCAGCTACCAGGGGGTCCGGTACGAGCAGTACTTC. It specifies CASSYQGVRYEQYF. The full variable domain, completed using reference TRBV5-6 and TRBJ2-7, is DAGVTQSPTHLIKTRGQQVTLRCSPKSGHDTVSWYQQALGQGPQFIFQYYEEEERQRGNFPDRFSGHQFPNYSSELNVNALLLGDSALYLCASSYQGVRYEQYFGPGTRLTVT.

This clone was found once. The rearrangement uses TRBV9 and TRBJ1-1; TRBD1 matches 11 bases. This CDR3 has 15 residues. J lost 6 bases, V lost 3 bases, and 7 bases had no gene match. The germline V gene encodes CDR1 SGDLS and CDR2 YYNGEE. The CDR3 bases are TGTGCCAGCAGCGCCGGGACAGGGGGATTTGCTGAAGCTTTCTTT. Translation gives CASSAGTGGFAEAFF.

J is TRBJ1-2 and V is TRBV7-2, with 8 bases lining up with TRBD1. The germline V gene has CDR1 SGHTA and CDR2 FQGNSA. The CDR3 runs to 14 residues. Trimming cost V 3 bases and J 6 bases; bases outside gene matches: 6. CDR3 in amino acids: CASSLGQARHGYTF. The CDR3 region has the DNA TGTGCCAGCAGCTTGGGACAGGCACGTCATGGCTACACCTTC.

The rearrangement joins TRBV5-1 to TRBJ2-5; weak D call: TRBD2 (6 bases). Germline V gives CDR1 SGHRS, CDR2 YFSETQ. V lost 2 bases to trimming and J lost 5 bases, with 13 bases between them. The CDR3 sequence is 14 residues long. The CDR3 here is CASSFGGDGETQYF. The CDR3 nucleotides are TGCGCCAGCAGCTTCGGAGGGGACGGGGAGACCCAGTACTTC.

The chain couples TRBV18 to TRBJ2-6; D perhaps matches TRBD1 (7 bases). V gave up 2 bases and J gave up 1 base, with 15 bases separating them. The length of the CDR3 is 18 residues. Germline V gene sequence: CDR1 KGHSH, CDR2 LQKENI. In DNA, the CDR3 is TGTGCCAGCTCACCATTTCTGCAGGGGGGTTCTGGGGCCAACGTCCTGACTTTC. Amino acids: CASSPFLQGGSGANVLTF.

This clone was counted between two and nine times. Other DNA sequences from this sample encode an identical CDR3 as well. The chain joins TRBV7-6 to TRBJ2-5; D gene unclear. CDR1 is SGHVS and CDR2 is FNYEAQ in the germline V gene. The V and J ends lost 4 bases and 3 bases respectively, with 6 bases between them. The CDR3 length is 12 residues. CDR3 region: CASSSREETQYF. The DNA for the CDR3 is TGTGCCAGCAGCTCACGAGAAGAGACCCAGTACTTC.

The V gene is TRBV10-2, the J gene TRBJ2-1, with TRBD1 matching over 7 bases. CDR1 is WSHSY and CDR2 is SAAADI in the germline V gene. The V gene end was trimmed by 6 bases and the J gene end by 7 bases; junction bases not matched to a gene: 6. The CDR3 runs to 13 residues. The CDR3 DNA reads TGCGCCAGCAGCCAGGGGGAAGCTAATGAGCAGTTCTTC. Its translation is CASSQGEANEQFF.

The chain joins TRBV4-3 to TRBJ1-2, with D uncertain. The germline CDR1 and CDR2 sequences are LGHNA and YSLEER. Trimming took off 1 base at V and 4 bases at J, with 10 bases between the two ends. The CDR3 has 14 amino acids. CDR3 protein: CASSQGLAGYGYTF. CDR3 nucleotides: TGCGCCAGCAGCCAAGGTTTGGCAGGCTATGGCTACACCTTC.

The V call is TRBV7-3, the J call TRBJ2-1, with D perhaps matching TRBD2 (6 bases). This CDR3 has 13 amino acids. In germline, CDR1 is SGHTA, CDR2 FQGTGA. With 3 bases removed from V and 6 bases from J, the gap between germline ends came to 9 bases. CDR3 coding DNA: TGTGCCAGCAGCTTGGGACTGAGCAATGAGCAGTTCTTC. Protein product: CASSLGLSNEQFF.

The chain combines TRBV28 with TRBJ2-1; 7 positions agree with TRBD2. V trimming: 0 bases; J trimming: 8 bases; junction bases outside the gene matches: 13. The length of the CDR3 is 17 residues. From germline, CDR1 is MDHEN and CDR2 SYDVKM. CDR3 region: CASSLCPPGGRVYEQFF. CDR3 bases: TGTGCCAGCAGTTTATGTCCTCCGGGCGGGAGAGTCTATGAGCAGTTCTTC.

V usage is TRBV2 and J usage is TRBJ2-5; D unresolved. Germline V gene sequence: CDR1 SNHLY, CDR2 FYNNEI. With 5 bases removed from V and 0 bases from J, the gap between germline ends came to 7 bases. The CDR3 spans 13 residues. The CDR3 reads CASSIDYQETQYF. The CDR3 coding sequence is TGTGCCAGCAGTATAGACTACCAAGAGACCCAGTACTTC.

V usage is TRBV11-2 and J usage is TRBJ2-7; no clear D. The CDR3 contains 14 residues. Germline V gives CDR1 SGHAT, CDR2 FQNNGV. The V gene lost 4 bases and the J gene lost 2 bases, with 12 bases spanning the gap. CDR3 bases: TGTGCCAGCAGCTCCTTAGCAGCTACCTACGAGCAGTACTTC. It translates to CASSSLAATYEQYF.

The V gene is TRBV21-1, the J gene TRBJ1-2; the D segment call TRBD1 is taken from the table without a DNA check. TRBV21-1 is designated a pseudogene. The CDR3 loop spans 15 amino acids. The CDR3 spells CASSKSEGVNYGYTF. In DNA, the CDR3 is TGTGCCAGCAGCAAATCCGAGGGGGTTAACTATGGCTACACCTTC.

The V call is TRBV7-3, the J call TRBJ2-3, with 9 bases aligning to TRBD2. The length of the CDR3 is 14 residues. Germline CDR1 SGHTA, CDR2 FQGTGA. V shed 5 bases, J shed 6 bases, and the junction held 6 bases outside the gene matches. Written as DNA, the CDR3 is TGTGCCAGCAGCCTGACTAGCGGAGGGGATACGCAGTATTTT. This gives the protein CASSLTSGGDTQYF.

This clone showed up just a few times. This chain connects TRBV10-3 to TRBJ2-2; a possible D gene is TRBD2 (6 bases). With 2 bases removed from V and 5 bases from J, the gap between germline ends came to 12 bases. CDR3 size: 15 residues. CDR1 and CDR2 (germline): ENHRY, SYGVKD. The CDR3 sequence: CAISETGTQTGELFF. The CDR3 DNA reads as TGTGCCATCAGTGAGACCGGGACTCAGACCGGGGAGCTGTTTTTT.

V is TRBV7-9 and J is TRBJ1-5; D unresolved. This CDR3 has 15 residues. Per germline, CDR1 SEHNR and CDR2 FQNEAQ (reference sequence). Trimming stripped 5 bases from V and 8 bases from J, with 19 bases between. The CDR3 nucleotides are TGTGCCAGCAGCCGCGGACTGGAGTTCGTTGAGCCCCAGCATTTT. It encodes CASSRGLEFVEPQHF.

The rearrangement joins TRBV7-2 to TRBJ2-5, with 7 positions matching TRBD2. The CDR3 is 16 residues long. J was trimmed by 6 bases and V by 0 bases; bases with no gene match: 10. Germline V gene lookup returns CDR1 SGHTA and CDR2 FQGNSA. The CDR3 coding sequence is TGTGCCAGCAGCTTAGCGTGGGCTAGCGGCGAGAAGACCCAGTACTTC. Amino acid sequence: CASSLAWASGEKTQYF.

This clone was found a few times. The V and J genes are TRBV6-2 or TRBV6-3 and TRBJ2-7, with TRBD2 as a possible D gene (5 bases). Deletions cut 4 bases from V and 4 bases from J, with 14 bases between. In germline, CDR1 is MNHEY, CDR2 SVGEGT. This CDR3 has 14 residues. The CDR3 protein is CASSFRESRYEQYF. The CDR3 DNA follows: TGTGCCAGCAGTTTCCGGGAAAGTCGGTACGAGCAGTACTTC.

This clone was recorded a few times. This chain joins TRBV14 and TRBJ1-2; D is ambiguous. CDR1 SGHDN and CDR2 FVKESK come from the germline V gene. Trimming took off 0 bases at V and 8 bases at J, with 13 bases between the two ends. The CDR3 has 14 amino acids. Written as DNA, the CDR3 is TGTGCCAGCAGCCAAGACGGGAAGTTTCGGGGCTACACCTTC. Translated, it gives CASSQDGKFRGYTF.

The chain uses TRBV11-2 and TRBJ2-2; possible D gene TRBD2, 6 bases. Trimming stripped 5 bases from V and 1 base from J, with 14 bases between. This CDR3 contains 16 residues. The germline CDR1 and CDR2 sequences are SGHAT and FQNNGV. The CDR3 nucleotides read TGTGCCAGCAGCCACGAGGGACTTCTGAACACCGGGGAGCTGTTTTTT. This codes for CASSHEGLLNTGELFF.

This sequence joins TRBV12-3 or TRBV12-4 and TRBJ1-1; no clear D. The CDR3 is made up of 11 amino acids. Between the trimmed V and J ends, which lost 6 bases and 11 bases, there was a span of 13 bases. The CDR3 DNA sequence: TGTGCCAGCAGGGTTGGCCGCCAGGCTTTCTTT. As protein: CASRVGRQAFF.